Detailed here is one T cell receptor beta chain. TCRdb passed the 5' RACE reads through MiXCR, listing each CDR3 protein once. The sample consists of a few hundred thousand distinct CDR3 sequences, 20% to 25% of them appearing once. From germline, CDR1 is LGHDT and CDR2 YNNKEL (reference sequence). This CDR3 comprises 15 residues. Between the trimmed V and J ends, which lost 2 bases and 2 bases, there was a span of 7 bases. The data belong to a study of CD8 T cells in ankylosing spondylitis. This chain connects TRBV3-1 to TRBJ2-6; D ambiguous. Material for sequencing was blood, either unsorted or a sorted T cell fraction (not recorded which). This sequence was found in a male donor with ankylosing spondylitis or in good health (not recorded which). CDR3 coding DNA: TGTGCCAGCAGCCAACTAGGGACTGGGGCCAACGTCCTGACTTTC. Translated: CASSQLGTGANVLTF. The full variable domain, with the rest looked up from reference TRBV3-1 and TRBJ2-6, is DTAVSQTPKYLVTQMGNDKSIKCEQNLGHDTMYWYKQDSKKFLKIMFSYNNKELIINETVPNRFSPKSPDKAHLNLHINSLELGDSAVYFCASSQLGTGANVLTFGAGSRLTVL.